The clone carrying this T cell receptor (beta chain) appeared many times. Germline assignment: CDR1 DFQATT and CDR2 SNEGSKA (reference sequence). There are 17 residues in the CDR3. Trimming stripped 3 bases from V and 1 base from J, with 19 bases between. This sample is part of a study of CDR3 diversity in severe acne. TCRdb reanalysed the PCR reads using MiXCR and keeps one entry per CDR3 protein. The sample shows over 90,000 distinct CDR3 sequences, approximately 47% of them seen only once. The V and J genes are TRBV20-1 and TRBJ1-5, with D possibly matching TRBD1 (5 bases). The clonotype was recovered from a male donor with acne. The specimen was blood. CDR3 residues: CSASVKPEGFSNQPQHF. The CDR3 DNA reads as TGCAGTGCTAGCGTTAAGCCTGAGGGGTTCAGCAATCAGCCCCAGCATTTT.